The 11 T cell receptor beta chains in this list originate from one sample, sequenced in a study of liver allograft versus peripheral blood T cells. Study information: Within transplanted livers, the T cell receptor repertoires were examined and compared against the repertoires present in the peripheral blood of liver transplant recipients.

Each CDR3 protein is one row after TCRdb ran MiXCR on the reads. The table lists about 14,000 distinct CDR3 sequences, more than 20% of them singletons. The receptors here all came from a human patient who had a liver transplant. Some T cells may be supplied by the graft donor.

This sequence joins TRBV19 and TRBJ2-1; 8 nucleotides align to TRBD1. In germline, CDR1 is LNHDA, CDR2 SQIVND (reference sequence). This CDR3 comprises 15 residues. The J segment lost 5 bases and the V segment lost 5 bases, leaving 8 bases of the junction unmatched. CDR3 loop: CASSFQQGDHNEQFF. Here the CDR3 DNA reads TGTGCCAGTAGTTTCCAACAGGGGGACCACAATGAGCAGTTCTTC.

This clonotype was seen repeatedly, ten times or more. The rearrangement uses TRBV19 and TRBJ1-2; the D is unclear. This CDR3 is built from 13 residues. The V end lost 2 bases, the J end lost 4 bases, and 8 bases lay between the germline ends. The germline CDR1 and CDR2 sequences are LNHDA and SQIVND (reference sequence). The CDR3 is CASSITQSYGYTF. The CDR3 DNA reads TGTGCCAGTAGTATAACCCAGAGCTATGGCTACACCTTC. The entire variable domain, with the rest obtained from reference TRBV19 and TRBJ1-2, is as follows: DGGITQSPKYLFRKEGQNVTLSCEQNLNHDAMYWYRQDPGQGLRLIYYSQIVNDFQKGDIAEGYSVSREKKESFPLTVTSAQKNPTAFYLCASSITQSYGYTFGSGTRLTVV.

This clonotype counts as medium-sized. The chain employs TRBV27 and TRBJ1-6, with TRBD1 as a possible D gene (5 bases). This CDR3 comprises 14 residues. V dropped 5 bases and J dropped 6 bases, with 11 bases sitting between them. Germline CDR1 reads MNHEY; CDR2 reads SMNVEV (reference sequence). CDR3 in amino acids: CASSVTVTNSPLHF. The CDR3 DNA reads as TGTGCCAGCAGTGTGACAGTCACTAATTCACCCCTCCACTTT.

Many counts were recorded for this clonotype. The chain joins TRBV6-2 or TRBV6-3 to TRBJ1-1; tentatively, D is TRBD1 (6 bases). The CDR3 extends over 15 amino acids. Trimming pared 2 bases from V and 1 base from J, leaving 11 bases between. The germline gives CDR1 MNHEY, CDR2 SVGEGT. The CDR3 spells CASSYLTGANTEAFF. For the CDR3, the DNA is TGTGCCAGCAGTTACCTGACAGGTGCGAACACTGAAGCTTTCTTT.

A few counts support this clonotype. Written as DNA, the CDR3 is TGTGCCAGCAACCAGGGAGAAGCTTTCTTT. Translated, it gives CASNQGEAFF. This chain joins TRBV6-6 and TRBJ1-1, with TRBD1 as a possible D gene (5 bases). The germline CDR1 and CDR2 sequences are MNHNY and SVGAGI (reference sequence). There are 10 residues in the CDR3. The V and J ends lost 7 bases and 8 bases respectively, with 8 bases between them.

The V call is TRBV11-1, the J call TRBJ1-2, with 9 bases matching TRBD1. V lost 1 base, J lost 7 bases, and 7 bases stayed unmatched. Looked up from germline, CDR1 is SGHAT and CDR2 is FQDESV (reference sequence). CDR3 length: 15 amino acids. CDR3 sequence (DNA): TGTGCCAGCAGCTTAGTCGGACAGGGGAGGGGTGGCTACACCTTC. Its translation is CASSLVGQGRGGYTF.

The gene calls are TRBV20-1 and TRBJ1-1; D possibly corresponds to TRBD1 (5 bases). CDR1 is DFQATT and CDR2 is SNEGSKA in the germline V gene (reference sequence). Trimming removed 8 bases from V and 0 bases from J, with 13 bases in between. This CDR3 contains 13 residues. CDR3 in amino acids: CSPSKGLNTEAFF. The CDR3 DNA reads as TGCAGTCCTTCGAAGGGACTGAACACTGAAGCTTTCTTT.

This clonotype was seen a handful of times. The chain recombines TRBV5-6 with TRBJ1-6; TRBD1 might be the D (5 bases). The CDR3 totals 14 residues. Trimming cost V 3 bases and J 7 bases, with 11 bases left between them. Germline loops: CDR1 SGHDT, CDR2 YYEEEE. The CDR3 DNA reads TGTGCCAGCAGCTGGCAGGGACTGAATTCACCCCTCCACTTT. Protein sequence: CASSWQGLNSPLHF. The variable domain in full, with the rest retrieved from reference TRBV5-6 and TRBJ1-6, is DAGVTQSPTHLIKTRGQQVTLRCSPKSGHDTVSWYQQALGQGPQFIFQYYEEEERQRGNFPDRFSGHQFPNYSSELNVNALLLGDSALYLCASSWQGLNSPLHFGNGTRLTVT.

This chain uses TRBV20-1 with TRBJ1-2, with 9 positions matching TRBD1. With V trimmed by 6 bases and J by 4 bases, 9 bases remained unmatched. Germline V gene sequence: CDR1 DFQATT, CDR2 SNEGSKA (reference sequence). The CDR3 is made up of 14 amino acids. The CDR3 DNA sequence: TGCAGTGCACGGACAGGGGATACTTCCTATGGCTACACCTTC. This sequence encodes CSARTGDTSYGYTF.

This clonotype is judged medium-sized. J is TRBJ1-5 and V is TRBV29-1; TRBD1 is a possible D gene (6 bases). The V end was cut by 7 bases, the J end by 4 bases, with 14 bases between. The CDR3 is made up of 13 amino acids. Germline lookup yields CDR1 SQVTM and CDR2 ANQGSEA. The CDR3 DNA reads as TGCAGCGCTTCGACAGGCCCGAATCAGCCCCAGCATTTT. It is translated as CSASTGPNQPQHF.

This clonotype has just a few counts. This chain connects TRBV29-1 to TRBJ2-5, with 12 bases aligning to TRBD1. Germline trimming cut 1 base from V and 4 bases from J; bases unmatched to any gene: 4. CDR1 is SQVTM, CDR2 ANQGSEA, per germline. This CDR3 region has 15 residues. The CDR3 protein is CSVEVPGQGAETQYF. In nucleotides, the CDR3 is TGCAGCGTTGAAGTGCCGGGACAGGGGGCAGAGACCCAGTACTTC.